A selection of T cell receptor beta chains follows, all from one sample in a study of T cells in Graves' hyperthyroidism and ophthalmopathy. TCRdb re-called the multiplex PCR reads with MiXCR, one entry per CDR3 protein. The table lists about 250,000 distinct CDR3 sequences, about 20% of them singletons, with over 55% in the top ten. Input material: blood. The receptors come from a man aged 30-40 years with Graves' ophthalmopathy. The CDR3 runs from the conserved cysteine through the conserved F or W. A D gene is named only where the DNA matches it firmly. Only part of the rows carry a size: once, few, many, or a class if the clone is expanded.

>TRBJ2-1|TRBV20-1|-|few
TGCAGTGCTAGAGATGTCGCTAGCGCCTACAATGAGCAGTTCTTC
CSARDVASAYNEQFF
>TRBJ1-3|TRBV5-6|TRBD1|few
TGTGCCAGCAGCAGAGGACAGGGGGCCGGTGGAAACACCATATATTTT
CASSRGQGAGGNTIYF
>TRBJ1-1|TRBV11-2|-|many
TGTGCCGCGGGGACCGGGGACACTGAAGCTTTCTTT
CAAGTGDTEAFF
>TRBJ2-3|TRBV7-2|TRBD2|few
TGTGCCAGCAGTCTAAGGCGGGAGGGCCAGGGGCAGTATTTT
CASSLRREGQGQYF
>TRBJ2-3|TRBV18|-|many
TGTGCCAGCTCACCACGGGATACGCAGTATTTT
CASSPRDTQYF
>TRBJ1-1|TRBV14|-|-
TGTGCCAGCAGCCTAATGACAGAGAACACTGAAGCTTTCTTT
CASSLMTENTEAFF
>TRBJ2-4|TRBV18|-|few
TGTGCCAGCTCACCACCGGGTCAAGCGGCTTCACAGTACTTC
CASSPPGQAASQYF
>TRBJ2-7|TRBV27|TRBD1|many
TGTGCCAGCAGTTCCGGACAGGGATATAGAGGCTACGAGCAGTACTTC
CASSSGQGYRGYEQYF
>TRBJ2-7|TRBV27|-|few
TGTGCCAGCAGTTTATCCCCCCGGAGGGCCGTAAAGGATCCTTACGAGCAGTACTTC
CASSLSPRRAVKDPYEQYF
>TRBJ2-4|TRBV5-5|TRBD2|few
TGTGCCAGCAGCTCTTGGACTAGCGCAAAAAACATTCAGTACTTC
CASSSWTSAKNIQYF
>TRBJ2-7|TRBV7-2|-|few
TGTGCCAGCAGAATACTAGCCAACCCCTCCTACGAGCAGTACTTC
CASRILANPSYEQYF
>TRBJ2-3|TRBV20-1|TRBD2|few
TGCAGTGCCAACCCTCTAGCGGGAGCCACAGATACGCAGTATTTT
CSANPLAGATDTQYF
>TRBJ2-7|TRBV14|-|once
TGTGCCAGCAGCCAATCCCGGAAAATCTACGAGCAGTACTTC
CASSQSRKIYEQYF
>TRBJ2-7|TRBV10-3|-|-
TGTGCCATCAGTCGGTCGAGCGACGAGCAGTACTTC
CAISRSSDEQYF
>TRBJ2-3|TRBV9|TRBD1|few
TGTGCCAGCAGCCCGAATACAGGGGAGGATACGCAGTATTTT
CASSPNTGEDTQYF
>TRBJ1-5|TRBV12-3/TRBV12-4|-|few
TGTGCCAGCACCAGACCCGAGGGGCAGCCCCAGCATTTT
CASTRPEGQPQHF
>TRBJ2-3|TRBV30|TRBD2|-
TGTGCCTGGAGTGTGGCGGGAGGGTCCCCCGGCACAGATACGCAGTATTTT
CAWSVAGGSPGTDTQYF
>TRBJ2-6|TRBV28|-|-
TGTGCCACTCAGGGCTCTGGGGCCAACGTCCTGACTTTC
CATQGSGANVLTF
>TRBJ2-1|TRBV11-3|TRBD2|many
TGTGCCAGCAGTTGGGCCGGGACTAGCGCCTACAATGAGCAGTTCTTC
CASSWAGTSAYNEQFF
>TRBJ2-1|TRBV29-1|-|-
TGCAGCGTTAAGGTCCCGGGACCAAAAAACGAGCAGTTCTTC
CSVKVPGPKNEQFF
>TRBJ2-5|TRBV29-1|TRBD2|once
TGCAGCGTGGGACTAACCCAAGAGACCCAGTACTTC
CSVGLTQETQYF
>TRBJ1-2|TRBV2|-|many
TGTGCCAGCAGTGAGGGGGGTTACTATGGCTACACCTTC
CASSEGGYYGYTF
>TRBJ1-1|TRBV7-8|-|many
TGTGCCAGCAGCTCCCCGGCCCTGAACACTGAAGCTTTCTTT
CASSSPALNTEAFF
>TRBJ2-7|TRBV5-1|TRBD1|few
TGCGCCAGCAGGGGACAGGGTACGGTCCACGAGCAGTACTTC
CASRGQGTVHEQYF
>TRBJ2-7|TRBV5-1|TRBD2|few
TGCGCCAGCAGCATAAGCGGGAGAAGCGACGAGCAGTACTTC
CASSISGRSDEQYF
>TRBJ2-1|TRBV4-1|TRBD2|few
TGCGCCAGGGCGGGAGGGCCTGGCGATGAGCAGTTCTTC
CARAGGPGDEQFF
>TRBJ2-7|TRBV5-1|TRBD1|many
TGCGCCAGCAGCCAGAACAGGGGGCCTACCTACGAGCAGTACTTC
CASSQNRGPTYEQYF
>TRBJ1-3|TRBV28|-|-
TGTGCCAGCAGTCCCCCAACTGGAAACACCATATATTTT
CASSPPTGNTIYF
>TRBJ1-6|TRBV12-3/TRBV12-4|-|few
TGTGCCAGCAGTCTCGGGGGCTCCTATAATTCACCCCTCCACTTT
CASSLGGSYNSPLHF
>TRBJ2-2|TRBV29-1|-|-
TGCAGCACCCGGGGGTCCGGGGAGCTGTTTTTT
CSTRGSGELFF
>TRBJ2-7|TRBV11-2|-|-
TGTGCCAGCAGCACCGTTAGCGGATCCTACGAGCAGTACTTC
CASSTVSGSYEQYF
>TRBJ2-4|TRBV5-1|TRBD2|many
TGCGCCAGCAGCTTGGCCGTCGCTAGCGGGGCCAAAAACATTCAGTACTTC
CASSLAVASGAKNIQYF
>TRBJ2-3|TRBV3-1|-|few
TGTGCCAGCTCTGGGGGTCAAGGGGCAGATACGCAGTATTTT
CASSGGQGADTQYF
>TRBJ2-1|TRBV7-9|-|-
TGTGCCAGCAGCCGAGTGGGAGCTGGCAATGAGCAGTTCTTC
CASSRVGAGNEQFF
>TRBJ2-3|TRBV5-4|TRBD2|-
TGTGCCAGCAGCTTGGGACTAGCGGGAGCCTCAGATACGCAGTATTTT
CASSLGLAGASDTQYF
>TRBJ2-1|TRBV7-7|-|-
TGTGCTAGCAGCTTAGGTTTTATACAGAGCTCCTACAATGAGCAGTTCTTC
CASSLGFIQSSYNEQFF